These 19 T cell receptor beta chains share one sample of origin, sequenced in a study of blood T cell repertoires in COVID-19. Clones were sequenced by immunoSEQ multiplex PCR, and TCRdb holds only the in-frame ones, with some missing. The data show 250,000 to 350,000 clones, about 87% seen once. Sequencing was carried out using peripheral blood. Receptors were obtained from a woman aged 50 to 65 who had recovered from COVID-19.

The CDR3 reads CASSWTPRDYEQYF. The CDR3 DNA reads TGTGCCAGCAGCTGGACCCCGAGGGACTACGAGCAGTACTTC. This chain connects TRBV11-2 to TRBJ2-7; D is perhaps TRBD2 (5 bases). Germline V lookup: CDR1 SGHAT, CDR2 FQNNGV. V lost 4 bases and J lost 3, with 13 bases in between. This CDR3 has 14 amino acids.

V and J are TRBV5-1 and TRBJ1-6, with 9 bases that match TRBD1. The CDR3 loop spans 14 amino acids. The V gene's germline CDR1 is SGHRS and CDR2 YFSETQ. V trimming: 4 bases; J trimming: 7 bases; junction bases outside the gene matches: 3. As DNA, the CDR3 is TGCGCCAGCAGCGAAGGGACAGGGAATTCACCCCTCCACTTT. This gives the protein CASSEGTGNSPLHF.

This rearrangement joins TRBV19 to TRBJ1-1; D remains unclear. The germline gives CDR1 LNHDA, CDR2 SQIVND (reference sequence). The CDR3 length is 15 residues. V was clipped by 4 bases and J by 0 bases, with 12 bases between them. CDR3 residues: CASSKYVLMNTEAFF. The CDR3 bases are TGTGCCAGTAGTAAGTACGTGCTAATGAACACTGAAGCTTTCTTT.

V and J are TRBV4-2 and TRBJ2-3; D is uncertain. Germline V gene lookup returns CDR1 LGHNA and CDR2 YNFKEQ. The CDR3 is made up of 13 amino acids. Trimming took 4 bases from V and 2 from J, leaving 7 bases between them. CDR3 coding DNA: TGTGCCAGCAGCCTTGCCTACACAGATACGCAGTATTTT. It is translated as CASSLAYTDTQYF.

This clone was counted a single time. The chain couples TRBV30 to TRBJ2-1; TRBD1 matches at 12 bases. This CDR3 spans 14 amino acids. The junction had 7 bases not matched to a gene; V was cut back by 3 bases and J by 10 bases. Germline CDR1 reads GTSNPN; CDR2 reads SVGIG (reference sequence). CDR3 nucleotide sequence: TGTGCCTGGAGATCCGGGACAGGGGGCCGCGAGCAGTTCTTC. Translating gives CAWRSGTGGREQFF.

This rearrangement joins TRBV3-1 (or the pseudogene TRBV3-2) to TRBJ2-2; D gene uncertain. The CDR3 has 15 amino acids. V gave up 2 bases and J gave up 4 bases, with 11 bases separating them. Germline values: CDR1 LGHDT, CDR2 YNNKEL (reference sequence). The CDR3 protein is CASSQSTIITGELFF. CDR3 DNA sequence: TGTGCCAGCAGCCAATCCACTATTATCACCGGGGAGCTGTTTTTT.

This clone came up once. The chain uses TRBV5-8 and TRBJ1-2, with D hard to call. V lost 1 base and J 4 bases, leaving 17 bases between the germline ends. The CDR3 contains 16 residues. CDR1 and CDR2 from the germline V gene are SGHTS and YDEGEE. The CDR3 here is CASSLLLGPIIYGYTF. As DNA, the CDR3 is TGTGCCAGCAGCTTGCTTTTGGGCCCTATAATCTATGGCTACACCTTC.

The CDR3 reads CASSLDRSLKDQPQHF. DNA of the CDR3: TGTGCCAGCAGTTTAGACAGGTCCCTAAAAGATCAGCCCCAGCATTTT. This sequence joins TRBV28 and TRBJ1-5; tentatively, D is TRBD1 (6 bases). The CDR3 consists of 16 residues. V was trimmed by 2 bases and J by 5 bases, leaving 16 bases between them. Germline-derived CDR1 and CDR2 are MDHEN and SYDVKM. Combining the CDR3 with reference TRBV28 and TRBJ1-5 gives the whole variable domain DVKVTQSSRYLVKRTGEKVFLECVQDMDHENMFWYRQDPGLGLRLIYFSYDVKMKEKGDIPEGYSVSREKKERFSLILESASTNQTSMYLCASSLDRSLKDQPQHFGDGTRLSIL.

The V gene is TRBV10-3, the J gene TRBJ2-3; D may be TRBD1 (6 bases). The CDR3 has 13 residues. The germline gives CDR1 ENHRY, CDR2 SYGVKD. V lost 5 bases, J lost 4 bases, and 10 bases lay in between. CDR3 coding DNA: TGTGCCATCAGTCGAACAGGGCCAGATACGCAGTATTTT. Its protein product is CAISRTGPDTQYF.

The chain employs TRBV7-9 and TRBJ2-1; the match to TRBD2 covers 8 bases. Per germline, CDR1 SEHNR and CDR2 FQNEAQ (reference sequence). The CDR3 is 14 residues long. V shed 5 bases, J shed 5 bases, and the junction held 5 bases outside the gene matches. The CDR3 protein is CASSLTGLDNEQFF. CDR3 coding DNA: TGTGCCAGCAGCCTAACGGGACTAGACAATGAGCAGTTCTTC.

This clone was observed once. J is TRBJ2-1 and V is TRBV6-1, with 8 positions matching TRBD2. This CDR3 comprises 15 residues. Trimming took 2 bases from V and 8 from J; bases not matched to a gene: 8. Germline assignment: CDR1 MNHNS and CDR2 SASEGT. The CDR3 spells CASSETPGGVHEQFF. DNA for the CDR3: TGTGCCAGCAGTGAAACCCCGGGAGGGGTACATGAGCAGTTCTTC.

This clone has just a few counts. The chain employs TRBV9 and TRBJ2-1, with 8 bases aligning to TRBD2. The CDR3 contains 19 residues. The trim removed 0 bases at V and 8 bases at J, leaving 19 bases unmatched. Germline-derived CDR1 and CDR2 are SGDLS and YYNGEE. Here the CDR3 reads CASSVATAGGGGLFDEQFF. The DNA of the CDR3 is TGTGCCAGCAGCGTAGCTACGGCGGGAGGTGGAGGGTTATTCGATGAGCAGTTCTTC.

This sequence joins TRBV24-1 and TRBJ1-2; D unresolved. The V gene's germline CDR1 is KGHDR and CDR2 SFDVKD. Trimming removed 3 bases from V and 6 bases from J, with 7 bases in between. This CDR3 is built from 12 residues. Here the CDR3 reads CATSDRGNGYTF. In DNA, the CDR3 is TGTGCCACCAGTGATCGGGGTAATGGCTACACCTTC.

The chain combines TRBV18 with TRBJ2-7, with 7 bases that match TRBD1. After removal of 3 bases from V and 5 bases from J, the junction contained 7 bases not matched to a gene. Looked up from germline, CDR1 is KGHSH and CDR2 is LQKENI. This CDR3 comprises 14 residues. This CDR3 is CASSPQTGLNEQYF. The CDR3 DNA reads TGTGCCAGCTCACCGCAGACAGGGTTAAACGAGCAGTACTTC. Full variable domain (outside the CDR3, taken from reference TRBV18 and TRBJ2-7): NAGVMQNPRHLVRRRGQEARLRCSPMKGHSHVYWYRQLPEEGLKFMVYLQKENIIDESGMPKERFSAEFPKEGPSILRIQQVVRGDSAAYFCASSPQTGLNEQYFGPGTRLTVT.

This chain connects TRBV19 to TRBJ1-1; 7 bases agree with TRBD1. The CDR3 runs 16 residues. Germline CDR1 and CDR2: LNHDA and SQIVND (reference sequence). Trimming cost V 3 bases and J 0 bases; bases outside gene matches: 7. This CDR3 is CASSIRGLEVNTEAFF. CDR3 sequence (DNA): TGTGCCAGTAGTATTAGGGGGCTAGAGGTGAACACTGAAGCTTTCTTT. Together with reference TRBV19 and TRBJ1-1, the CDR3 gives the full variable domain: DGGITQSPKYLFRKEGQNVTLSCEQNLNHDAMYWYRQDPGQGLRLIYYSQIVNDFQKGDIAEGYSVSREKKESFPLTVTSAQKNPTAFYLCASSIRGLEVNTEAFFGQGTRLTVV.

This sequence joins TRBV7-7 and TRBJ2-2, with D maybe TRBD2 (5 bases). The CDR3 totals 14 residues. V shed 11 bases and J shed 1 base, with 14 bases lying between them. CDR1 SSHAT and CDR2 FNYEAQ come from the germline V gene (reference sequence). CDR3 protein: CAAAASLNTGELFF. In nucleotides, the CDR3 is TGTGCCGCCGCTGCTAGCCTGAACACCGGGGAGCTGTTTTTT.

This chain joins TRBV11-2 and TRBJ2-2; 8 bases are a match to TRBD2. This CDR3 is built from 15 residues. Unmatched junction bases numbered 8, after V lost 4 bases and J lost 7 bases. CDR1 and CDR2 (germline): SGHAT, FQNNGV. CDR3 bases: TGTGCCAGCAGCTCAGGCGGGGGGCAGGGCGGGGAGCTGTTTTTT. Protein product: CASSSGGGQGGELFF.

This clone was seen just once. This rearrangement joins TRBV7-2 to TRBJ2-5, with TRBD2 identical over 9 bases. Trimming cost V 4 bases and J 4 bases; bases outside gene matches: 7. CDR3 size: 15 residues. Germline V gives CDR1 SGHTA, CDR2 FQGNSA. The CDR3 is CASSWATSGGETQYF. CDR3 DNA: TGTGCCAGCAGCTGGGCGACTAGCGGAGGAGAGACCCAGTACTTC.

V gene TRBV21-1 combines with J gene TRBJ2-3; TRBD1 was called by the table and not checked on the DNA. TRBV21-1 is a pseudogene. This CDR3 region has 16 residues. In nucleotides, the CDR3 is TGTGCCAGCAGCAAACAGGGCCCCGATCTCACAGATACGCAGTATTTT. The encoded protein is CASSKQGPDLTDTQYF.